These T cell receptor beta chains were read from a single sample in a study of Ad26.COV2.S vaccination and SARS-CoV-2 variants. The repertoire was sequenced with immunoSEQ multiplex PCR; TCRdb's copy has only in-frame clones and lacks some. The repertoire has about 350,000 clones, around 90% of them found once; the top ten carry 6.4%. This material consisted of peripheral blood, taken in a trial of Ad26.COV2.S vaccine versus placebo. The receptors derive from a person between 18 and 65 years old who received the Ad26.COV2.S COVID-19 vaccine or a placebo. Both conserved end residues are part of each CDR3. Fields, in order: D gene, V gene, clone size, J gene, CDR3 protein, CDR3 DNA. D genes are given only for firm matches. Only part of the rows carry a size: once, few, many, or a class if the clone is expanded.

D gene: .
V gene: TRBV19
clone size: .
J gene: TRBJ1-1
CDR3 protein: CASSRDWSMNTEAFF
CDR3 DNA: TGTGCCAGTAGTCGGGACTGGTCAATGAACACTGAAGCTTTCTTT

D gene: .
V gene: TRBV5-6
clone size: .
J gene: TRBJ2-7
CDR3 protein: CASSLADYEQYF
CDR3 DNA: TGTGCCAGCAGCTTGGCGGACTACGAGCAGTACTTC

D gene: .
V gene: TRBV27
clone size: .
J gene: TRBJ1-1
CDR3 protein: CASSLVRGNTEAFF
CDR3 DNA: TGTGCCAGCAGTTTAGTGCGGGGGAACACTGAAGCTTTCTTT

D gene: TRBD2
V gene: TRBV18
clone size: .
J gene: TRBJ2-1
CDR3 protein: CASSASGRVYEQFF
CDR3 DNA: TGTGCCAGCTCTGCTAGCGGACGGGTATATGAGCAGTTCTTC

D gene: .
V gene: TRBV7-9
clone size: .
J gene: TRBJ1-4
CDR3 protein: CASSSRGSGLGNEKLFF
CDR3 DNA: TGTGCCAGCAGCTCTAGAGGCTCAGGGTTGGGTAATGAAAAACTGTTTTTT

D gene: TRBD2
V gene: TRBV3-1/TRBV3-2
clone size: .
J gene: TRBJ2-3
CDR3 protein: CASSPEAGGDTQYF
CDR3 DNA: TGTGCCAGCAGCCCTGAGGCGGGAGGTGATACGCAGTATTTT

D gene: .
V gene: TRBV27
clone size: .
J gene: TRBJ1-1
CDR3 protein: CASSLGIMNTEAFF
CDR3 DNA: TGTGCCAGCAGTTTGGGGATCATGAACACTGAAGCTTTCTTT

D gene: TRBD1
V gene: TRBV18
clone size: once
J gene: TRBJ2-3
CDR3 protein: CASGLGQASTDTQYF
CDR3 DNA: TGTGCCAGCGGCTTGGGACAGGCTAGCACAGATACGCAGTATTTT

D gene: TRBD1
V gene: TRBV5-5
clone size: few
J gene: TRBJ2-3
CDR3 protein: CASTQRAGGDTQYF
CDR3 DNA: TGTGCCAGCACCCAGAGGGCAGGGGGAGATACGCAGTATTTT

D gene: .
V gene: TRBV6-5
clone size: .
J gene: TRBJ2-4
CDR3 protein: CASSYGGSGKTIQYF
CDR3 DNA: TGTGCCAGCAGTTACGGGGGTTCGGGGAAAACCATTCAGTACTTC

D gene: .
V gene: TRBV7-3
clone size: .
J gene: TRBJ2-1
CDR3 protein: CASSLTYRDNEQFF
CDR3 DNA: TGTGCCAGCAGCTTAACGTACCGCGACAATGAGCAGTTCTTC

D gene: .
V gene: TRBV5-6
clone size: .
J gene: TRBJ1-6
CDR3 protein: CASRVGPNSPLHF
CDR3 DNA: TGTGCCAGCAGGGTGGGACCGAATTCACCCCTCCACTTT

D gene: .
V gene: TRBV7-2
clone size: .
J gene: TRBJ2-2
CDR3 protein: CASSSHGRYTGELFF
CDR3 DNA: TGTGCCAGCAGCTCACATGGCCGGTACACCGGGGAGCTGTTTTTT

D gene: .
V gene: TRBV19
clone size: .
J gene: TRBJ1-5
CDR3 protein: CASSNPNQPQHF
CDR3 DNA: TGTGCCAGTAGTAATCCAAATCAGCCCCAGCATTTT

D gene: .
V gene: TRBV25-1
clone size: .
J gene: TRBJ2-7
CDR3 protein: CASEPSLNQTQGFNEQYF
CDR3 DNA: TGTGCCAGCGAACCTTCCTTAAATCAGACTCAGGGGTTCAACGAGCAGTACTTC

D gene: .
V gene: TRBV6-6
clone size: .
J gene: TRBJ1-5
CDR3 protein: CASSNGNQPQHF
CDR3 DNA: TGTGCCAGCTCCAATGGCAATCAGCCCCAGCATTTT

D gene: .
V gene: TRBV7-2
clone size: .
J gene: TRBJ2-3
CDR3 protein: CASSTKLGTDTQYF
CDR3 DNA: TGTGCCAGCAGCACGAAGCTGGGGACAGATACGCAGTATTTT

D gene: .
V gene: TRBV27
clone size: .
J gene: TRBJ1-1
CDR3 protein: CASGGGTTEAFF
CDR3 DNA: TGTGCCAGCGGGGGGGGGACAACTGAAGCTTTCTTT

D gene: .
V gene: TRBV18
clone size: .
J gene: TRBJ1-5
CDR3 protein: CASSPGALDQPQHF
CDR3 DNA: TGTGCCAGCTCACCCGGGGCCCTGGATCAGCCCCAGCATTTT

D gene: TRBD1
V gene: TRBV9
clone size: .
J gene: TRBJ1-3
CDR3 protein: CASTNRGGNTIYF
CDR3 DNA: TGTGCCAGTACCAACAGGGGTGGAAACACCATATATTTT

D gene: .
V gene: TRBV6-4
clone size: .
J gene: TRBJ2-7
CDR3 protein: CASSDRGDRRSHYEQYF
CDR3 DNA: TGTGCCAGCAGTGACCGGGGGGACAGGAGGTCCCACTACGAGCAGTACTTC

D gene: .
V gene: TRBV29-1
clone size: .
J gene: TRBJ1-5
CDR3 protein: CSVGLTSGKGNQPQHF
CDR3 DNA: TGCAGCGTTGGCCTTACTTCAGGGAAGGGGAATCAGCCCCAGCATTTT

D gene: .
V gene: TRBV5-6
clone size: .
J gene: TRBJ1-2
CDR3 protein: CASSLTVGGYTF
CDR3 DNA: TGTGCCAGCAGCTTGACGGTTGGGGGCTACACCTTC

D gene: TRBD2
V gene: TRBV9
clone size: .
J gene: TRBJ2-1
CDR3 protein: CASSVSPSGRVRGNEQFF
CDR3 DNA: TGTGCCAGCAGCGTTAGTCCGAGCGGGAGGGTCCGGGGCAATGAGCAGTTCTTC

D gene: .
V gene: TRBV5-8
clone size: .
J gene: TRBJ2-7
CDR3 protein: CASSLVGGPYEQYF
CDR3 DNA: TGTGCCAGCAGCTTAGTCGGGGGACCCTACGAGCAGTACTTC

D gene: .
V gene: TRBV5-4
clone size: .
J gene: TRBJ1-1
CDR3 protein: CASSGTGGGTEAFF
CDR3 DNA: TGTGCCAGCAGCGGGACGGGAGGGGGAACTGAAGCTTTCTTT